A single sample is the source of the 10 T cell receptor beta chains below, sequenced in a study of cytomegalovirus exposure and HLA in healthy donors. The study ran its PCR with 60 Vbeta and 13 Jbeta primers. Only in-frame clones appear in the TCRdb table, and some are missing; sequencing was by immunoSEQ multiplex PCR. This sample has approximately 74,000 clones; just under 80% occur once, and the top ten carry about 8.8%. Sequenced material: PBMCs. These receptor sequences come from a man aged 35-49 years in good health and CMV-seronegative.

The chain joins TRBV4-1 to TRBJ2-3; 7 nucleotides line up with TRBD2. Looked up from germline, CDR1 is MGHRA and CDR2 is YSYEKL. The CDR3 runs to 16 residues. The V segment lost 4 bases and the J segment 0 bases; nucleotides outside the gene matches: 7. The CDR3 is CASSPYGRGSTDTQYF. CDR3 in DNA: TGCGCCAGCAGCCCCTACGGGCGGGGGAGCACAGATACGCAGTATTTT.

The J gene is TRBJ1-1, the V gene TRBV14, with D possibly TRBD1 on 5 matching bases. The CDR3 runs 17 residues. Germline-derived CDR1 and CDR2 are SGHDN and FVKESK. V was shortened by 2 bases and J by 4 bases, with 20 bases between the two germline ends. CDR3 bases: TGTGCCAGCAGCCAATTAGGACACCCTCGGGGGATCACTGAAGCTTTCTTT. Its protein product is CASSQLGHPRGITEAFF.

The V call is TRBV27, the J call TRBJ2-7, with TRBD2 matching over 7 bases. V trimming: 1 base; J trimming: 0 bases; junction bases outside the gene matches: 6. The CDR3 is 16 amino acids. The V gene's germline CDR1 is MNHEY and CDR2 SMNVEV (reference sequence). The CDR3 nucleotides are TGTGCCAGCAGTTTATATCGGCGGGGGACCTCCTACGAGCAGTACTTC. Its translation is CASSLYRRGTSYEQYF.

This rearrangement joins TRBV7-8 to TRBJ2-5, with 8 bases that match TRBD2. Losses at the gene ends were 7 bases for V and 0 bases for J; bases not matched to a gene: 16. Per the germline V gene, CDR1 is SGHVS and CDR2 is FQNEAQ. CDR3 length: 18 residues. The CDR3 DNA follows: TGTGCCAGCACCCCGGAGCCAGCGGGGGCGAAGTACCAAGAGACCCAGTACTTC. Amino acid sequence: CASTPEPAGAKYQETQYF.

This clone has a single count. The gene calls are TRBV7-9 and TRBJ1-2; 7 nucleotides agree with TRBD1. The CDR3 is 17 amino acids. Germline values: CDR1 SEHNR, CDR2 FQNEAQ (reference sequence). The ends lost 4 bases at V and 4 bases at J; junction bases unmatched: 15. The CDR3 is CASSSTGEPRGSYGYTF. In nucleotides, the CDR3 is TGTGCCAGCAGCTCAACAGGGGAGCCCCGCGGCTCCTATGGCTACACCTTC.

The CDR3 DNA reads TGCAGTGCCCCTAGGCGGGGCGAGCAGTACTTC. The encoded protein is CSAPRRGEQYF. The chain uses TRBV20-1 and TRBJ2-5, with TRBD2 as a possible D gene (6 bases). The J call is uncertain, as TRBJ2-7 better fits the DNA end. The CDR3 has 11 amino acids. Germline V lookup: CDR1 DFQATT, CDR2 SNEGSKA (reference sequence).

V gene TRBV5-1 combines with J gene TRBJ2-3; 7 bases are a match to TRBD1. This CDR3 comprises 15 residues. Germline lookup yields CDR1 SGHRS and CDR2 YFSETQ. After removal of 4 bases from V and 0 bases from J, the junction contained 5 bases not matched to a gene. This CDR3 reads CASSRDSTSTDTQYF. For the CDR3, the DNA is TGCGCCAGCAGCAGGGACAGCACTAGCACAGATACGCAGTATTTT.

V and J are TRBV11-3 and TRBJ2-5; the D gene is possibly TRBD1 (6 bases). The germline gives CDR1 SGHNT, CDR2 YENEEA. With 5 bases removed from V and 2 bases from J, the gap between germline ends came to 15 bases. This CDR3 contains 15 residues. For the CDR3, the DNA is TGTGCCAGCAGCGCCTCCTCACAGGGACAAGAGACCCAGTACTTC. This sequence encodes CASSASSQGQETQYF.

This clone was counted ten times or more. The V call is TRBV2, the J call TRBJ2-3, with D perhaps matching TRBD2 (6 bases). The length of the CDR3 is 18 residues. The V end was cut by 2 bases, the J end by 5 bases, with 23 bases between. Germline lookup yields CDR1 SNHLY and CDR2 FYNNEI. The CDR3 loop reads CASSEWFSGTKSGDTQYF. For the CDR3, the DNA is TGTGCCAGCAGTGAATGGTTTAGCGGAACAAAAAGTGGAGATACGCAGTATTTT.

In DNA, the CDR3 is TGTGCCAGCAGCACTGGGACAGCCAATCAGCCCCAGCATTTT. The encoded protein is CASSTGTANQPQHF. The rearrangement links TRBV9 to TRBJ1-5, with 7 bases matching TRBD1. The CDR3 spans 14 residues. The junction had 4 bases not matched to a gene; V was cut back by 4 bases and J by 3 bases. Germline V gives CDR1 SGDLS, CDR2 YYNGEE.